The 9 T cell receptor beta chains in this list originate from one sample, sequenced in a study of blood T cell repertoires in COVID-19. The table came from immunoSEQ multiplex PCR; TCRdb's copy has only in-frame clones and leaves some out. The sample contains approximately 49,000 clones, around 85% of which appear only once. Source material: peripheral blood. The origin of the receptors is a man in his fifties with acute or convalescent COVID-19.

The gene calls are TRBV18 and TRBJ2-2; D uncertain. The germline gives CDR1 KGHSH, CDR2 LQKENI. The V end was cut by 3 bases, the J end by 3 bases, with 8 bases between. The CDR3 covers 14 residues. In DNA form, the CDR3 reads TGTGCCAGCTCACCGGGCATCTACACCGGGGAGCTGTTTTTT. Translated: CASSPGIYTGELFF.

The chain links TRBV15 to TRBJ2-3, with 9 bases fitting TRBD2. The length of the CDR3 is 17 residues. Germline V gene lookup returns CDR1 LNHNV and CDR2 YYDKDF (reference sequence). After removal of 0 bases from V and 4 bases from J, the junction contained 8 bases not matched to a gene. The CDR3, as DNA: TGTGCCACCAGCAGAGAAAAACCGGGACTAGCCGCAGATACGCAGTATTTT. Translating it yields CATSREKPGLAADTQYF.

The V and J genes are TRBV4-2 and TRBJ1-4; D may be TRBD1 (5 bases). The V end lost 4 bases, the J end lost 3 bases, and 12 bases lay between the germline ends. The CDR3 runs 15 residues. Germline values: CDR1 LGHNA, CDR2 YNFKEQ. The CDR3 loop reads CASSPRGGANEKLFF. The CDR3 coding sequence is TGTGCCAGCAGCCCCCGGGGGGGTGCTAATGAAAAACTGTTTTTT.

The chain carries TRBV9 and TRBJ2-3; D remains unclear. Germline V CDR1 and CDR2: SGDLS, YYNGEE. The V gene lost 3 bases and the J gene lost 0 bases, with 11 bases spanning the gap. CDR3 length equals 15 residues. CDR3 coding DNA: TGTGCCAGCAGCGGGAGCGTTTCTAGCACAGATACGCAGTATTTT. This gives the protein CASSGSVSSTDTQYF.

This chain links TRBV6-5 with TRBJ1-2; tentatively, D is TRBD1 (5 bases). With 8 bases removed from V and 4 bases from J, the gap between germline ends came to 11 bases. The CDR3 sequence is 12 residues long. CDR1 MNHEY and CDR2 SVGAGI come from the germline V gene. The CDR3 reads CASGVGGYGYTF. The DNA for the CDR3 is TGTGCCAGCGGGGTCGGGGGCTATGGCTACACCTTC.

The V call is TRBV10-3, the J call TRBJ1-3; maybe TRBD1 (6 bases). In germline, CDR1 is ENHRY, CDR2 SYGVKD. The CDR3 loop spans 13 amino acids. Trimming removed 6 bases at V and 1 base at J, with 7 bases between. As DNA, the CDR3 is TGTGCCATCAGGGACAGTTCTGGAAACACCATATATTTT. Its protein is CAIRDSSGNTIYF.

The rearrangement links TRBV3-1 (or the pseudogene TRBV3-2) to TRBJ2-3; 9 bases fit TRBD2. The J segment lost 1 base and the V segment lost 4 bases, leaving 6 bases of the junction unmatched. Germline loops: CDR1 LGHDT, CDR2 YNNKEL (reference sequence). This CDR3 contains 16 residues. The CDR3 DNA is TGTGCCAGCAGCCCATGGGCTAGCGGGGGCACAGATACGCAGTATTTT. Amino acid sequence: CASSPWASGGTDTQYF.

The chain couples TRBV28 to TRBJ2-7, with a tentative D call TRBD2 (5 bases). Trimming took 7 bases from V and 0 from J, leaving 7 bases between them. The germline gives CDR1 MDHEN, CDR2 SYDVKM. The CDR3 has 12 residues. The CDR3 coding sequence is TGTGCCAGCACTGGGAGCTCCTACGAGCAGTACTTC. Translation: CASTGSSYEQYF.

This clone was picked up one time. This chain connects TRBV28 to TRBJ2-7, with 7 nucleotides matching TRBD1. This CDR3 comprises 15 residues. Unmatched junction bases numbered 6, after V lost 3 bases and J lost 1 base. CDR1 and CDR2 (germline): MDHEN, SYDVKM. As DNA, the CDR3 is TGTGCCAGCAGTTTTTACGACAGGGCTTCCTACGAGCAGTACTTC. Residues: CASSFYDRASYEQYF. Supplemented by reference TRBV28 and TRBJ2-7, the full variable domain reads DVKVTQSSRYLVKRTGEKVFLECVQDMDHENMFWYRQDPGLGLRLIYFSYDVKMKEKGDIPEGYSVSREKKERFSLILESASTNQTSMYLCASSFYDRASYEQYFGPGTRLTVT.